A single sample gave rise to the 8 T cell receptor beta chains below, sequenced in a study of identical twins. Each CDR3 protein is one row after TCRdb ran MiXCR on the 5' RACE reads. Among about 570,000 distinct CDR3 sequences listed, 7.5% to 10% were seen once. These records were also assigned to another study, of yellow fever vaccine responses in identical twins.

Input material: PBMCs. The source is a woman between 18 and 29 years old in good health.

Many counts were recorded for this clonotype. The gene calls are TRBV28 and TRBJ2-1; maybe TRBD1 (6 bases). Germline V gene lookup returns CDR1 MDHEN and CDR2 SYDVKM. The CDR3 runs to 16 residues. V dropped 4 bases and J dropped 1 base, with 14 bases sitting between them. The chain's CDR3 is CASSSPGHESYNEQFF. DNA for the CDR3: TGTGCCAGCAGTTCACCGGGACACGAATCCTACAATGAGCAGTTCTTC.

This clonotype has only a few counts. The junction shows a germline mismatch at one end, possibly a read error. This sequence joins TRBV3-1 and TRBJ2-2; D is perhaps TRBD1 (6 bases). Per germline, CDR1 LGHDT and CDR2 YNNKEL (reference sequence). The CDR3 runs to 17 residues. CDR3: CASSLNLQGANAGELFF. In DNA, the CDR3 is TGTGCCAGCAGCCTGAACCTACAGGGCGCGAACGCCGGGGAGCTGTTTTTT.

The CDR3 DNA follows: TGTGCCAGTAGTCCTGGGATATTTTTGGAGGACGAGCAGTACTTC. Translated: CASSPGIFLEDEQYF. The chain couples TRBV19 to TRBJ2-7; D is perhaps TRBD2 (5 bases). This CDR3 spans 15 amino acids. V was trimmed by 5 bases and J by 5 bases, leaving 19 bases between them. Germline loops: CDR1 LNHDA, CDR2 SQIVND (reference sequence).

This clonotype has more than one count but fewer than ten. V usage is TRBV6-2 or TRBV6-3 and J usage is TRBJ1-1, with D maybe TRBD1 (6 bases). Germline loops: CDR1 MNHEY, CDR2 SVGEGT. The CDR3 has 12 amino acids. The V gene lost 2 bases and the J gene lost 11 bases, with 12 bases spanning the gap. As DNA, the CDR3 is TGTGCCAGCAGTTACGGGACACCAGTGGCTTTCTTT. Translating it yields CASSYGTPVAFF.

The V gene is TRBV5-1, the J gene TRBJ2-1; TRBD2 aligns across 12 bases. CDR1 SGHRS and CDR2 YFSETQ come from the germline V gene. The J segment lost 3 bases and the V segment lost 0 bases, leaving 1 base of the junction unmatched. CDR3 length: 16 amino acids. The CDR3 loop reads CASSLGTSGIYNEQFF. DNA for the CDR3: TGCGCCAGCAGCTTGGGGACTAGCGGGATCTACAATGAGCAGTTCTTC.

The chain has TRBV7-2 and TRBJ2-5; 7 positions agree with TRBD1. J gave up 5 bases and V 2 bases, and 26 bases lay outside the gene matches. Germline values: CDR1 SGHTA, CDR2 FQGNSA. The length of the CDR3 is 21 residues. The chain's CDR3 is CASSLSTGTAGRDALRETQYF. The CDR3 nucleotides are TGTGCCAGCAGCTTATCGACCGGGACAGCTGGACGAGACGCGTTGCGGGAGACCCAGTACTTC.

CDR3 nucleotides: TGTGCCTGGACCGAAAAGGGTTTCTTT. The encoded protein is CAWTEKGFF. J is TRBJ1-1 and V is TRBV30; D call uncertain. The ends were cut back, 4 bases at V and 13 bases at J, with 10 bases in the middle. Germline V gives CDR1 GTSNPN, CDR2 SVGIG (reference sequence). This CDR3 region has 9 residues.

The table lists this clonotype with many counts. Here the CDR3 DNA reads TGTGCCAGCAGTTTCTCCAGGACCTACGAGCAGTACTTC. Encoded protein: CASSFSRTYEQYF. The chain employs TRBV12-3 or TRBV12-4 and TRBJ2-7, with D unclear. V was trimmed by 3 bases and J by 2 bases, leaving 8 bases between them. This CDR3 comprises 13 residues.